This T cell receptor (beta chain) was identified during a study of human T cells and chemical hapten exposure. About the research overall: Patients were mainly female, each with alopecia areata, totalis or universalis.

Trimming pared 2 bases from V and 3 bases from J, leaving 10 bases between. The CDR3 is 14 residues long. Germline V gene sequence: CDR1 KGHSH, CDR2 LQKENI. This clonotype was recorded a few times. Indicated time point: patch test 1, 2 weeks after DPC sensitization. Treatment indicated: therapeutic diphenylcyclopropenone sensitization with weekly scalp DPC. Participating donors were patients with alopecia, aged 18 to 70 years, considered appropriate candidates for DPC. Extraction of total RNA was performed on unfractionated whole blood. Each cDNA molecule in the library carried unique molecular identifiers. TCRdb ran MiXCR on the RACE reads and lists one entry per CDR3 protein. The sample yields around 120,000 distinct CDR3 sequences, 9.5% to 13% seen once.

Specimen: whole blood, collected in connection with sensitization to the hapten diphenylcyclopropenone (DPC). This sequence originates from a woman aged 45 to 65 with alopecia areata. Some clones in this sample may be carry-over from other donors' samples. This chain links TRBV18 with TRBJ1-1, with D unclear. The CDR3 DNA is TGTGCCAGCTCACCAACACAGCGGGACACTGAAGCTTTCTTT. Translated, it gives CASSPTQRDTEAFF.